These 26 T cell receptor beta chains came from one sample sequenced in a study of low-dose radiotherapy and immunotherapy resistance in tumors. TRAV- and TRBV-specific primers, spanning alpha and beta chains, primed first-strand cDNA. The authors ran roughly 20 PCR cycles to amplify TCRs with a constant-region primer and V-primer adapter. TCRdb reprocessed the reads via MiXCR and lists one record per CDR3 protein. The sample has 12,000 to 15,000 distinct CDR3 sequences; about 75% are singletons. These receptors originate from a human donor with advanced metastatic prostate, ovarian, gallbladder or colorectal cancer (not recorded which). This table probably holds off-target reads from a library built for another chain.

This chain joins TRBV6-2 or TRBV6-3 and TRBJ2-7; D tentatively fits TRBD1 or TRBD2 (5 bases each). V gave up 5 bases and J gave up 2 bases, with 16 bases separating them. CDR3 length equals 15 residues. CDR1 and CDR2 from the germline V gene are MNHEY and SVGEGT. The CDR3 region is CASSRVGVGPYEQYF. CDR3 coding DNA: TGTGCCAGCAGTAGGGTGGGGGTAGGGCCCTACGAGCAGTACTTC.

V is TRBV9 and J is TRBJ1-2; 9 bases align to TRBD1. The trim removed 4 bases at V and 6 bases at J, leaving 13 bases unmatched. CDR1 and CDR2 (germline): SGDLS, YYNGEE. The CDR3 totals 16 residues. CDR3 bases: TGTGCCAGCAGCCCAATGTTTCCGGGACAGGGACATGGCTACACCTTC. This encodes CASSPMFPGQGHGYTF.

The chain is built from TRBV27 and TRBJ1-1; the D gene is possibly TRBD1 (6 bases). This CDR3 spans 13 amino acids. Germline assignment: CDR1 MNHEY and CDR2 SMNVEV (reference sequence). V gave up 5 bases and J gave up 2 bases, with 9 bases separating them. Here the CDR3 reads CASSGGANTEAFF. Written as DNA, the CDR3 is TGTGCCAGCAGTGGGGGGGCAAACACTGAAGCTTTCTTT.

This clonotype was recorded a few times. The V call is TRBV24-1, the J call TRBJ1-2; D remains unclear. Germline V gives CDR1 KGHDR, CDR2 SFDVKD. This CDR3 is 11 amino acids long. The V and J ends lost 7 bases and 10 bases respectively, with 12 bases between them. The CDR3 DNA follows: TGTGCCACCAGCAACGGAGGCCCCTACACCTTC. It yields the protein CATSNGGPYTF.

The chain joins TRBV30 to TRBJ2-2; D is unresolved. Germline CDR1 is GTSNPN and CDR2 is SVGIG (reference sequence). Trimming removed 4 bases from V and 4 bases from J, with 7 bases in between. CDR3 size: 12 residues. CDR3 nucleotide sequence: TGTGCCTGGAATTGGGGCACCGGGGAGCTGTTTTTT. Translated: CAWNWGTGELFF.

This clonotype is large (0.1 to 1%) within its sample. Here the CDR3 DNA reads TGTGCCAGCACCCCTGGGACGGAGACAGATACGCAGTATTTT. It is translated as CASTPGTETDTQYF. The rearrangement joins TRBV9 to TRBJ2-3; D possibly uses TRBD1 or TRBD2 (5 bases each). This CDR3 region has 14 residues. Trimming left V 6 bases short and J 3 bases short, with 14 bases between. Germline V gene data show CDR1 as SGDLS and CDR2 as YYNGEE.

This chain links TRBV12-3 or TRBV12-4 with TRBJ2-1; D is possibly TRBD2 (7 bases). CDR3 length: 15 amino acids. V was pared by 1 base and J by 2 bases, with 9 bases between. This CDR3 reads CASSLGGGTYNEQFF. CDR3 DNA sequence: TGTGCCAGCAGTTTAGGCGGGGGCACCTACAATGAGCAGTTCTTC.

The gene calls are TRBV6-4 and TRBJ2-7; 8 bases match TRBD1. CDR3 length: 15 amino acids. Germline V lookup: CDR1 MRHNA, CDR2 SNTAGT. Germline trimming cut 7 bases from V and 0 bases from J; bases unmatched to any gene: 8. For the CDR3, the DNA is TGTGCCAGCACCATCAGGGGGCCTAGCTCCTACGAGCAGTACTTC. It translates to CASTIRGPSSYEQYF.

The chain recombines TRBV2 with TRBJ2-5; 9 bases are shared with TRBD1. In germline, CDR1 is SNHLY, CDR2 FYNNEI. Trimming took 3 bases from V and 7 from J; bases not matched to a gene: 27. The CDR3 extends over 21 amino acids. CDR3 region: CASSDPPEFIPGQGNWGTQYF. CDR3 DNA sequence: TGTGCCAGCAGTGATCCACCCGAATTTATCCCGGGACAGGGAAATTGGGGGACCCAGTACTTC.

This chain joins TRBV5-6 and TRBJ2-1; no clear D. Between the trimmed V and J ends, which lost 0 bases and 6 bases, there was a span of 10 bases. The CDR3 consists of 14 residues. Germline CDR1 SGHDT, CDR2 YYEEEE. This CDR3 reads CASSLGVTSNEQFF. The DNA of the CDR3 is TGTGCCAGCAGCTTGGGGGTGACTTCCAATGAGCAGTTCTTC.

The V call is TRBV20-1, the J call TRBJ1-4; 7 bases are shared with TRBD1. Germline V gene lookup returns CDR1 DFQATT and CDR2 SNEGSKA (reference sequence). The CDR3 has 13 residues. Losses at the gene ends were 6 bases for V and 6 bases for J; bases not matched to a gene: 7. The CDR3 spells CSASTGSDEKLFF. The CDR3 DNA sequence: TGCAGTGCATCGACAGGGTCCGATGAAAAACTGTTTTTT.

The chain employs TRBV6-1 and TRBJ2-7, with D possibly TRBD2 on 5 matching bases. Trimming left V 3 bases short and J 11 bases short, with 17 bases between. Germline V gene lookup returns CDR1 MNHNS and CDR2 SASEGT. The CDR3 runs 13 residues. CDR3 DNA sequence: TGTGCCAGCAGTGACCCTCTGAGCGGTTCAAAGTACTTC. Encoded protein: CASSDPLSGSKYF.

This chain connects TRBV29-1 to TRBJ2-7; no clear D. The germline CDR1 and CDR2 sequences are SQVTM and ANQGSEA. The CDR3 consists of 14 residues. Trimming removed 5 bases from V and 0 bases from J, with 14 bases in between. This CDR3 reads CSVLGGLSSYEQYF. CDR3 DNA sequence: TGCAGCGTTCTAGGTGGGCTTAGCTCCTACGAGCAGTACTTC.

The gene calls are TRBV13 and TRBJ2-3, with D possibly matching TRBD1 (6 bases). The CDR3 is 15 residues long. The V gene's germline CDR1 is PRHDT and CDR2 FYEKMQ (reference sequence). V lost 5 bases, J lost 1 base, and 13 bases lay in between. The CDR3 coding sequence is TGTGCCAGCAGCCTCAGGGGTAGGGGCACAGATACGCAGTATTTT. It codes for CASSLRGRGTDTQYF.

The chain has TRBV29-1 and TRBJ1-6; 10 nucleotides line up with TRBD1. CDR1 SQVTM and CDR2 ANQGSEA come from the germline V gene. Losses at the gene ends were 4 bases for V and 9 bases for J; bases not matched to a gene: 0. The CDR3 runs 12 residues. CDR3 in amino acids: CSVGDRGSPLHF. The CDR3 region has the DNA TGCAGCGTTGGGGACAGGGGTTCACCCCTCCACTTT.

J is TRBJ2-7 and V is TRBV7-8; the D is unclear. The germline gives CDR1 SGHVS, CDR2 FQNEAQ. Trimming removed 2 bases from V and 7 bases from J, with 21 bases in between. CDR3 length: 16 amino acids. CDR3 in DNA: TGTGCCAGCAGCTTAACCCCGTTCCCTGCATCTTCTGAGCAGTACTTC. This translates into CASSLTPFPASSEQYF.

This sequence joins TRBV14 and TRBJ1-4, with D hard to call. Trimming removed 1 base at V and 4 bases at J, with 10 bases between. This CDR3 spans 15 amino acids. Germline V gives CDR1 SGHDN, CDR2 FVKESK. The CDR3 DNA reads TGTGCCAGCAGCCAAGGGAGACGGATTAATGAAAAACTGTTTTTT. Protein sequence: CASSQGRRINEKLFF.

The CDR3 DNA reads TGTGCCAGCAGCTCCCGGTTCAGGGGGCCGAACACCGGGGAGCTGTTTTTT. Translation gives CASSSRFRGPNTGELFF. V gene TRBV7-6 combines with J gene TRBJ2-2; 8 nucleotides agree with TRBD1. This CDR3 is 17 amino acids long. Germline values: CDR1 SGHVS, CDR2 FNYEAQ. V dropped 4 bases and J dropped 0; count of bases not matched to a gene: 7.

The table lists this clonotype with a count of one. The rearrangement links TRBV25-1 to TRBJ2-5; D perhaps matches TRBD2 (5 bases). Germline V CDR1 and CDR2: MGHDK, SYGVNS. The CDR3 has 12 residues. Trimming shortened V by 3 bases and J by 7 bases, and 9 bases separated the two germline ends. Here the CDR3 reads CASSDSGGTQYF. The DNA for the CDR3 is TGTGCCAGCAGTGACAGCGGAGGGACCCAGTACTTC.

This clonotype was seen a single time. V gene TRBV6-6 combines with J gene TRBJ2-1, with 7 bases that match TRBD2. Per germline, CDR1 MNHNY and CDR2 SVGAGI (reference sequence). The J segment lost 0 bases and the V segment lost 5 bases, leaving 4 bases of the junction unmatched. The CDR3 length is 15 residues. The CDR3: CASSLRGSSYNEQFF. The CDR3 DNA reads TGTGCCAGCAGTCTCCGCGGGAGCTCCTACAATGAGCAGTTCTTC.

The chain is built from TRBV30 and TRBJ2-2; D tentatively reads TRBD1 or TRBD2 (6 bases each). Germline V gene lookup returns CDR1 GTSNPN and CDR2 SVGIG (reference sequence). The CDR3 is 14 residues long. The ends were cut back, 4 bases at V and 0 bases at J, with 9 bases in the middle. CDR3 protein: CAWKGGPNTGELFF. The DNA of the CDR3 is TGTGCCTGGAAAGGGGGGCCGAACACCGGGGAGCTGTTTTTT.

The rearrangement uses TRBV7-2 and TRBJ2-3; D may be TRBD1 or TRBD2 (5 bases each). V dropped 5 bases and J dropped 2 bases, with 17 bases sitting between them. Germline V lookup: CDR1 SGHTA, CDR2 FQGNSA. The length of the CDR3 is 16 residues. The chain's CDR3 is CASSMGDPADTDTQYF. CDR3 DNA sequence: TGTGCCAGCAGCATGGGGGACCCCGCGGACACAGATACGCAGTATTTT.

The chain couples TRBV3-1 to TRBJ2-3; D not certain. This CDR3 contains 11 residues. With 1 base removed from V and 5 bases from J, the gap between germline ends came to 1 base. The germline V gene encodes CDR1 LGHDT and CDR2 YNNKEL (reference sequence). CDR3 in amino acids: CASSQGDTQYF. CDR3 DNA sequence: TGTGCCAGCAGCCAAGGAGATACGCAGTATTTT.

V gene TRBV10-3 combines with J gene TRBJ2-3, with 8 nucleotides matching TRBD1. The CDR3 loop spans 16 amino acids. V lost 3 bases and J lost 0; bases outside the gene matches: 5. Germline V gene lookup returns CDR1 ENHRY and CDR2 SYGVKD. In DNA form, the CDR3 reads TGTGCCATCAGTGACTCGGGACAGGATAGCACAGATACGCAGTATTTT. This codes for CAISDSGQDSTDTQYF.

The chain links TRBV19 to TRBJ1-6; D ambiguous. The CDR3 totals 15 residues. Trimming cost V 6 bases and J 8 bases, with 17 bases left between them. Germline lookup yields CDR1 LNHDA and CDR2 SQIVND (reference sequence). The CDR3 loop reads CASSSGLGGDSPLHF. As DNA, the CDR3 is TGTGCCAGTAGCAGTGGATTGGGCGGAGATTCACCCCTCCACTTT.

This rearrangement joins TRBV9 to TRBJ2-7; TRBD1 might be the D (8 bases). Trimming shortened V by 0 bases and J by 2 bases, and 15 bases separated the two germline ends. This CDR3 spans 16 amino acids. CDR1 SGDLS and CDR2 YYNGEE come from the germline V gene. CDR3 protein: CASSVEGQAGAYEQYF. The CDR3 coding sequence is TGTGCCAGCAGCGTAGAGGGACAGGCGGGGGCCTACGAGCAGTACTTC.